The entry below gives a single TCR beta chain sequence along with its context. A junction boundary mismatches the germline segment, possibly from a read error. This CDR3 comprises 12 residues. CDR1 SGHDT and CDR2 YYEEEE come from the germline V gene. The data are from a study of tumor-infiltrating lymphocytes in primary liver carcinoma. It was unsorted whole blood that yielded blood RNA, and germline DNA was also extracted. Starting material of roughly 550 ng total RNA yielded TCR beta cDNA via a constant-region primer. Three-round nested multiplex PCR performed with slightly modified ARM-PCR produced the TCR beta libraries. Running ten to eleven cycles apiece, the first two PCR rounds relied on TRBV1-TRBV30 forward primers together with a C-beta reverse primer. TCRdb independently ran MiXCR on the multiplex PCR reads; one entry per CDR3 protein. The data contain about 180,000 distinct CDR3 sequences, 50% to 75% of them singletons.

The chain joins TRBV5-6 to TRBJ1-1, with 7 nucleotides matching TRBD1. The receptor's source is a middle-aged man with primary liver carcinoma and hepatitis B virus infection. The sequenced sample was peripheral blood. The CDR3 DNA follows: TGTGCCAGCAGCCAGGGGGACACTAAAGCTTTCTTT. It specifies CASSQGDTKAFF.